Listed here are 21 T cell receptor beta chains from one sample, sequenced in a study of CD8+ T cells in alopecia areata. Isolated RNA was reverse transcribed into cDNA used as the sequencing template. The data were produced by immunoSEQ multiplex PCR, yet TCRdb's version contains in-frame clones alone and is incomplete. This table has 270,000 or so clones, more than 45% appearing once. The sample's treatment: oral pan-JAK inhibitor, 5-10 mg twice daily. The material sequenced was CD4+ T cells sorted from blood, taken at week 24, from a patient treated with tofacitinib. Receptors originate from a human donor with alopecia areata.

Only one count was recorded for this clone. Other DNA sequences of this sample code for an identical CDR3. The V and J genes are TRBV30 and TRBJ1-2, with 8 bases lining up with TRBD1. CDR1 and CDR2 from the germline V gene are GTSNPN and SVGIG (reference sequence). The CDR3 consists of 13 residues. V dropped 3 bases and J dropped 4; count of bases not matched to a gene: 4. The CDR3 protein is CAWSQTGVYGYTF. The CDR3 DNA sequence: TGTGCCTGGAGCCAGACAGGGGTCTATGGCTACACCTTC. The full variable domain, completed using reference TRBV30 and TRBJ1-2, is SQTIHQWPATLVQPVGSPLSLECTVEGTSNPNLYWYRQAAGRGLQLLFYSVGIGQISSEVPQNLSASRPQDRQFILSSKKLLLSDSGFYLCAWSQTGVYGYTFGSGTRLTVV.

This clone was recorded a few times. The chain employs TRBV2 and TRBJ2-3; 8 positions agree with TRBD1. The CDR3 consists of 16 residues. V lost 2 bases, J lost 5 bases, and 9 bases stayed unmatched. The germline V gene encodes CDR1 SNHLY and CDR2 FYNNEI. CDR3 protein: CASSERGRGLGDTQYF. CDR3 nucleotides: TGTGCCAGCAGTGAAAGGGGCAGGGGGCTTGGAGATACGCAGTATTTT.

The chain employs TRBV15 and TRBJ1-2, with 9 bases aligning to TRBD1. J lost 8 bases, V lost 5 bases, and 12 bases had no gene match. Germline V CDR1 and CDR2: LNHNV, YYDKDF (reference sequence). There are 15 residues in the CDR3. CDR3 sequence (DNA): TGTGCCACCAGCCCCGAATTGACAGGGGGAGGGGGCTACACCTTC. It translates to CATSPELTGGGGYTF.

This clone was found a few times. This rearrangement joins TRBV4-2 to TRBJ2-7, with TRBD2 identical over 15 bases. The ends lost 0 bases at V and 4 bases at J; junction bases unmatched: 1. The CDR3 covers 16 residues. Germline V gene sequence: CDR1 LGHNA, CDR2 YNFKEQ. This CDR3 reads CASSQEGTSGGYEQYF. CDR3 coding DNA: TGTGCCAGCAGCCAAGAAGGGACTAGCGGGGGGTACGAGCAGTACTTC.

The V gene is TRBV5-1, the J gene TRBJ2-3; 13 bases are a match to TRBD2. With V trimmed by 0 bases and J by 0 bases, 1 base remained unmatched. The CDR3 length is 17 residues. Germline loops: CDR1 SGHRS, CDR2 YFSETQ. CDR3 sequence (DNA): TGCGCCAGCAGCTTGGGACTAGCGGGGGGCAGCACAGATACGCAGTATTTT. Protein: CASSLGLAGGSTDTQYF.

This chain uses TRBV2 with TRBJ2-7; D possibly corresponds to TRBD1 (6 bases). The CDR3 length is 12 residues. V shed 11 bases and J shed 1 base, with 12 bases lying between them. Germline V gives CDR1 SNHLY, CDR2 FYNNEI. CDR3 sequence (DNA): TGTGCCTTCTCGGGACATTCCTACGAGCAGTACTTC. Its protein is CAFSGHSYEQYF.

The table lists this clone with a few counts. At the DNA level, this CDR3 is encoded by other sequences in the same sample as well. The V call is TRBV10-3, the J call TRBJ2-5, with a weak D call TRBD2 (5 bases). Germline values: CDR1 ENHRY, CDR2 SYGVKD. V was cut by 8 bases and J by 2 bases, with 9 bases left in between. This CDR3 spans 12 amino acids. CDR3 nucleotide sequence: TGTGCCATCGGTGGGAGTCAAGAGACCCAGTACTTC. Protein: CAIGGSQETQYF.

The CDR3 here is CASSLGTSEETQYF. The DNA for the CDR3 is TGTGCCAGCAGCTTAGGGACTAGTGAGGAGACCCAGTACTTC. V gene TRBV7-2 combines with J gene TRBJ2-5, with 7 bases aligning to TRBD2. The CDR3 contains 14 residues. V trimming: 1 base; J trimming: 5 bases; junction bases outside the gene matches: 4. CDR1 and CDR2 from the germline V gene are SGHTA and FQGNSA.

The chain couples TRBV5-1 to TRBJ2-5; a possible D gene is TRBD2 (5 bases). The CDR3 sequence is 13 residues long. CDR1 and CDR2 from the germline V gene are SGHRS and YFSETQ. Trimming took off 4 bases at V and 5 bases at J, with 12 bases between the two ends. The CDR3 DNA reads as TGCGCCAGCAGCGACCGGACTTCCGAGACCCAGTACTTC. Its translation: CASSDRTSETQYF.

The rearrangement joins TRBV13 to TRBJ2-7; 11 nucleotides align to TRBD1. Germline CDR1 is PRHDT and CDR2 is FYEKMQ (reference sequence). Trimming at V came to 5 bases and at J to 1 base, leaving 7 bases not matched to a gene. The CDR3 has 16 amino acids. CDR3 DNA: TGTGCCAGCAGCCCCCCCGGGGACAGGGGGTCCTACGAGCAGTACTTC. As protein: CASSPPGDRGSYEQYF. Filled out from reference TRBV13 and TRBJ2-7, the complete variable domain reads AAGVIQSPRHLIKEKRETATLKCYPIPRHDTVYWYQQGPGQDPQFLISFYEKMQSDKGSIPDRFSAQQFSDYHSELNMSSLELGDSALYFCASSPPGDRGSYEQYFGPGTRLTVT.

This chain connects TRBV18 to TRBJ1-6, with a weak D call TRBD1 (5 bases). The ends were cut back, 2 bases at V and 6 bases at J, with 11 bases in the middle. This CDR3 has 15 amino acids. Germline values: CDR1 KGHSH, CDR2 LQKENI. CDR3 protein: CASSPGDLINSPLHF. The CDR3 DNA is TGTGCCAGCTCACCAGGGGACCTCATTAATTCACCCCTCCACTTT.

This chain links TRBV9 with TRBJ2-7; D tentatively reads TRBD1 or TRBD2 (5 bases each). The CDR3 spans 14 residues. Trimming cost V 7 bases and J 6 bases, with 20 bases left between them. The germline gives CDR1 SGDLS, CDR2 YYNGEE. The CDR3 here is CASQAGTISGEQYF. The CDR3 DNA follows: TGTGCCAGCCAAGCCGGGACCATCTCCGGCGAGCAGTACTTC.

This clone came up a few times. The chain couples TRBV6-5 to TRBJ2-2, with 9 bases aligning to TRBD1. Losses at the gene ends were 7 bases for V and 1 base for J; bases not matched to a gene: 4. From germline, CDR1 is MNHEY and CDR2 SVGAGI. This CDR3 is 15 amino acids long. Here the CDR3 DNA reads TGTGCCAGCACTACAGGGGGCGGGAACACCGGGGAGCTGTTTTTT. Its protein is CASTTGGGNTGELFF.

This clone was counted a few times. The gene calls are TRBV12-5 and TRBJ2-5; maybe TRBD2 (5 bases). This CDR3 region has 13 residues. The germline V and J ends were trimmed by 3 bases and 3 bases, with 8 bases remaining between them. Germline values: CDR1 LGHNT, CDR2 FRNRAP. The DNA of the CDR3 is TGTGCTAGTGGTTTCCACGGGGAAGAGACCCAGTACTTC. This codes for CASGFHGEETQYF.

V is TRBV28 and J is TRBJ1-2, with D possibly TRBD1 on 6 matching bases. Trimming removed 5 bases at V and 4 bases at J, with 14 bases between. This CDR3 spans 14 amino acids. Germline CDR1 MDHEN, CDR2 SYDVKM. The CDR3 here is CASSPPTGSYGYTF. DNA of the CDR3: TGTGCCAGCAGTCCCCCGACAGGTAGCTATGGCTACACCTTC.

J is TRBJ1-1 and V is TRBV5-1; D gene ambiguous. The CDR3 loop spans 13 amino acids. Germline-derived CDR1 and CDR2 are SGHRS and YFSETQ. Deletions cut 4 bases from V and 0 bases from J, with 7 bases between. CDR3 loop: CASSPNMNTEAFF. The CDR3 DNA follows: TGCGCCAGCAGCCCTAATATGAACACTGAAGCTTTCTTT.

V gene TRBV4-2 combines with J gene TRBJ1-2, with no clear D. Germline V gives CDR1 LGHNA, CDR2 YNFKEQ. The ends were cut back, 0 bases at V and 8 bases at J, with 16 bases in the middle. This CDR3 has 15 residues. The CDR3: CASSQDKRRAEGYTF. The CDR3 coding sequence is TGTGCCAGCAGCCAAGATAAGAGACGGGCGGAGGGCTACACCTTC.

The chain employs TRBV2 and TRBJ2-7; TRBD1 or TRBD2 may be the D gene (5 bases each). The CDR3 has 13 amino acids. The germline gives CDR1 SNHLY, CDR2 FYNNEI. The V gene lost 6 bases and the J gene lost 6 bases, with 15 bases spanning the gap. In nucleotides, the CDR3 is TGTGCCAGCAGACAAGTTGGGGACGGCGAGCAGTACTTC. This codes for CASRQVGDGEQYF.

The genes are TRBV6-5 and TRBJ2-1; D possibly matches TRBD1 or TRBD2 (6 bases each). Per germline, CDR1 MNHEY and CDR2 SVGAGI. Trimming left V 7 bases short and J 5 bases short, with 18 bases between. The CDR3 has 15 residues. As DNA, the CDR3 is TGTGCCAGCATTGCTAGCGTGGACAGAAACAATGAGCAGTTCTTC. This codes for CASIASVDRNNEQFF.

V and J are TRBV29-1 and TRBJ1-1, with TRBD1 identical over 8 bases. Trimming cost V 4 bases and J 4 bases; bases outside gene matches: 11. The CDR3 loop spans 15 amino acids. Per germline, CDR1 SQVTM and CDR2 ANQGSEA. This CDR3 reads CSVVRQGARGTEAFF. The CDR3 region has the DNA TGCAGCGTTGTTCGGCAGGGGGCGCGGGGCACTGAAGCTTTCTTT.

A single count supports this clone. The chain links TRBV2 to TRBJ2-1; D ambiguous. The CDR3 totals 12 residues. Trimming stripped 1 base from V and 15 bases from J, with 13 bases between. Germline values: CDR1 SNHLY, CDR2 FYNNEI. The CDR3 reads CASSEDPSSRFF. The CDR3 DNA reads TGTGCCAGCAGTGAAGACCCTAGTTCACGGTTCTTC.